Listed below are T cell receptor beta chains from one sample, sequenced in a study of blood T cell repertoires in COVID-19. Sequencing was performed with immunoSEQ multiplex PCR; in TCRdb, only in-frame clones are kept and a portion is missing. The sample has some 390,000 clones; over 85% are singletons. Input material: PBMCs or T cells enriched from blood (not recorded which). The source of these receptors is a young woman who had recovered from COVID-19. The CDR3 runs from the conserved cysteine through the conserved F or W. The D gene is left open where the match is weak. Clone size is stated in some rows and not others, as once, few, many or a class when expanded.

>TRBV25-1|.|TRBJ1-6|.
CASSESGGSYNSPLHF
TGTGCCAGCAGTGAATCCGGGGGCTCCTATAATTCACCCCTCCACTTT
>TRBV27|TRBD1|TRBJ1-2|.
CASSLARGRGYTF
TGTGCCAGCAGTTTGGCCAGGGGGCGGGGCTACACCTTC
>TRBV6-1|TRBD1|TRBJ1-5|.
CASSELGQGGWQPQHF
TGTGCCAGCAGTGAATTGGGACAGGGGGGCTGGCAGCCCCAGCATTTT
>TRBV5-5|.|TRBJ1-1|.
CASSESGGAEAFF
TGTGCCAGCAGCGAATCTGGAGGGGCTGAAGCTTTCTTT
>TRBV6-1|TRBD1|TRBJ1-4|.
CASSEVAWDSGEKLFF
TGTGCCAGCAGTGAAGTGGCTTGGGACAGCGGGGAAAAACTGTTTTTT
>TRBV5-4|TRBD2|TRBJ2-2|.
CASSFLAGYNTGELFF
TGTGCCAGCAGCTTCCTAGCGGGATACAACACCGGGGAGCTGTTTTTT
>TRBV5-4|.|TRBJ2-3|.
CASSLDLNSYSTDTQYF
TGTGCCAGCAGCTTGGACTTGAACTCCTATTCCACAGATACGCAGTATTTT
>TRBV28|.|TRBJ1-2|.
CASSGGQTLRFTF
TGTGCCAGCAGTGGAGGACAGACCCTTAGATTCACCTTC
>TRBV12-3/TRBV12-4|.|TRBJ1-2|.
CASSRQGFYGYTF
TGTGCCAGCAGTCGCCAGGGTTTCTATGGCTACACCTTC
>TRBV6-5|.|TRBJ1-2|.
CATVRQGLGYGYTF
TGTGCCACCGTAAGGCAGGGGCTTGGATATGGCTACACCTTC
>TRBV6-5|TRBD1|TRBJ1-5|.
CASSTGVRNQPQHF
TGTGCCAGCAGTACAGGGGTGCGCAATCAGCCCCAGCATTTT
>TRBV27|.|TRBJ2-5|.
CASSLIQGQETQYF
TGTGCCAGCAGTTTGATCCAGGGCCAAGAGACCCAGTACTTC
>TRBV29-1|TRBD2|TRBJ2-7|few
CSVVAGVTYEQYF
TGCAGCGTTGTAGCGGGCGTTACCTACGAGCAGTACTTC
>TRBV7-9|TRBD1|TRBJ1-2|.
CASNRGQGVGYTF
TGTGCCAGCAACCGGGGACAGGGTGTTGGCTACACCTTC
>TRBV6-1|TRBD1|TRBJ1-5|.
CASSGLGGGGNQPQHF
TGTGCCAGCAGTGGTTTAGGGGGCGGGGGCAATCAGCCCCAGCATTTT
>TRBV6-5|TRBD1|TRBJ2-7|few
CASSPTGGSYEQYF
TGTGCCAGCAGTCCAACAGGGGGCTCCTACGAGCAGTACTTC
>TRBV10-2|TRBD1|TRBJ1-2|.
CASSAGTEYGYTF
TGCGCCAGCAGTGCTGGGACAGAATATGGCTACACCTTC
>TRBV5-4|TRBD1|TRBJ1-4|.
CASSFKPRQGDEKLFF
TGTGCCAGCAGCTTTAAGCCCCGACAGGGCGATGAAAAACTGTTTTTT
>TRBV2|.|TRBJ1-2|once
CASSEEAGANGYTF
TGTGCCAGCAGTGAAGAGGCAGGGGCGAATGGCTACACCTTC
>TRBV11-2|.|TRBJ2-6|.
CASFRDSSTGANVLTF
TGTGCCAGCTTTCGGGATTCCTCTACTGGGGCCAACGTCCTGACTTTC
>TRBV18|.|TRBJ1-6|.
CASSPSAGYNSPLHF
TGTGCCAGCTCACCCTCGGCAGGGTATAATTCACCCCTCCACTTT
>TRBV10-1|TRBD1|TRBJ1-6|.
CAAGQVEVNSPLHF
TGCGCCGCCGGACAGGTGGAGGTTAATTCACCCCTCCACTTT
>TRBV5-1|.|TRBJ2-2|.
CASSHQGGTGELFF
TGCGCCAGCAGCCACCAGGGGGGCACCGGGGAGCTGTTTTTT
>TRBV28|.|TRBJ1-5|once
CASRDNNSNQPQHF
TGTGCCAGCAGGGACAATAATAGCAATCAGCCCCAGCATTTT
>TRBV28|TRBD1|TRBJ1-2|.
CASSQDRKGVYGYTF
TGTGCCAGCAGTCAGGACAGGAAGGGGGTTTATGGCTACACCTTC
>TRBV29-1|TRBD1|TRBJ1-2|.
CSVEDEGAEMIYTF
TGCAGCGTTGAAGATGAGGGGGCGGAGATGATCTACACCTTC
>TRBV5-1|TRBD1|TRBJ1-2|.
CASSPDRTLHGYTF
TGCGCCAGCAGCCCGGACAGGACGCTTCATGGCTACACCTTC
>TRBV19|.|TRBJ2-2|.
CASSIRGEVGELFF
TGTGCCAGTAGTATCCGGGGAGAAGTCGGGGAGCTGTTTTTT
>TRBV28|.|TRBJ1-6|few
CASSFDTPNSLSPLHF
TGTGCCAGCAGTTTCGATACCCCTAACTCCCTTTCACCCCTCCACTTT
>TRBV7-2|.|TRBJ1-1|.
CASSPVVGAGAEAFF
TGTGCCAGCAGCCCCGTGGTGGGAGCTGGGGCTGAAGCTTTCTTT
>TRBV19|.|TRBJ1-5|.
CASSTEYNQPQHF
TGTGCCAGTAGCACGGAGTACAATCAGCCCCAGCATTTT
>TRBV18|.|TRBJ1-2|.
CASSPAAGGDDGYTF
TGTGCCAGCTCTCCCGCCGCGGGGGGGGATGATGGCTACACCTTC
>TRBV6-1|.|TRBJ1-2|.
CASSDRAQGYTF
TGTGCCAGCAGTGACAGGGCTCAAGGCTACACCTTC
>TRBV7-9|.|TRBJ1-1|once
CASSLGREAFF
TGTGCCAGCAGCCTTGGCAGAGAAGCTTTCTTT
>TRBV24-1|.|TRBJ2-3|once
CATSPGESTDTQYF
TGTGCCACCAGTCCAGGGGAAAGCACAGATACGCAGTATTTT
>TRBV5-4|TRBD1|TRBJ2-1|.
CASSSGTGTRKQFF
TGTGCCAGCAGCTCGGGGACAGGGACGCGCAAGCAGTTCTTC
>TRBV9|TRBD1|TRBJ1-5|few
CASSPGQPNQPQHF
TGTGCCAGCAGCCCGGGACAGCCGAATCAGCCCCAGCATTTT
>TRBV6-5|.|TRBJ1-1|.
CASIALTEAFF
TGTGCCAGCATCGCACTCACTGAAGCTTTCTTT